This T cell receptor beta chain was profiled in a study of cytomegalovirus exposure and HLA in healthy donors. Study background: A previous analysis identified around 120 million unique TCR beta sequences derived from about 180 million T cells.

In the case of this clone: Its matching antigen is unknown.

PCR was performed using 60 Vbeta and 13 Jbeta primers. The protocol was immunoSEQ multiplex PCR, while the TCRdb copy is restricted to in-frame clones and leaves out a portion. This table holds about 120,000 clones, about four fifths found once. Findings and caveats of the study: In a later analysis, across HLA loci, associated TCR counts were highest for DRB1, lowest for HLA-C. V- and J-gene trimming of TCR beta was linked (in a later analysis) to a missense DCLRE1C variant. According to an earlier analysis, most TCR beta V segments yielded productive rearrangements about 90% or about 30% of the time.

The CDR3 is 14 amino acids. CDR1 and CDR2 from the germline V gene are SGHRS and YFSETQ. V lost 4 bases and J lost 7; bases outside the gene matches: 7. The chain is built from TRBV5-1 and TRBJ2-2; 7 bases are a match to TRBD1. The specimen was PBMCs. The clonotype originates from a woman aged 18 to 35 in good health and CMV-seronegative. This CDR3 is CASSLTGFVGELFF. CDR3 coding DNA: TGCGCCAGCAGCCTGACAGGGTTCGTCGGGGAGCTGTTTTTT.